The 20 T cell receptor beta chains below come from one sample, sequenced in a study of T cell repertoires in cytomegalovirus infection. MiXCR, run by TCRdb on the reads, gives a single entry per CDR3 protein. In the table there are roughly 500,000 distinct CDR3 sequences, 33% of which are singletons. The antigens these receptors bind are not known. The starting material was cultured PBMCs, obtained from culture after CMV antigen stimulation. The receptors originated from a human donor in good health (CMV status not recorded). Some clones in this sample may be carry-over from other donors' samples.

Only a few counts were recorded for this clonotype. The chain employs TRBV5-6 and TRBJ2-7; 10 nucleotides agree with TRBD2. This CDR3 has 16 amino acids. CDR1 is SGHDT and CDR2 is YYEEEE in the germline V gene. V shed 4 bases and J 3 bases; nucleotides not matched to a gene: 10. The CDR3 coding sequence is TGTGCCAGCAGCGATGACGATCTAGCGGGAGTCTACGAGCAGTACGTC. It translates to CASSDDDLAGVYEQYV.

The rearrangement links TRBV27 to TRBJ1-5; 11 bases agree with TRBD1. Germline lookup yields CDR1 MNHEY and CDR2 SMNVEV (reference sequence). V was pared by 9 bases and J by 2 bases, with 9 bases of the junction left unmatched. The CDR3 runs to 16 residues. The DNA for the CDR3 is TGTGCCAGTGGGACAGGGGGGATCACGGGCAATCAGCCCCAGCATTTT. This translates into CASGTGGITGNQPQHF.

This rearrangement joins TRBV5-8 to TRBJ1-5; 10 nucleotides match TRBD1. The CDR3 sequence is 15 residues long. With 0 bases clipped from V and 6 bases from J, the junction kept 3 bases outside the gene matches. Germline CDR1 and CDR2: SGHTS and YDEGEE. The CDR3 region has the DNA TGTGCCAGCAGCTTGGACGGGACAGGGGTTCAGCCCCAGCATTTT. This sequence encodes CASSLDGTGVQPQHF.

The chain is built from TRBV20-1 and TRBJ2-3; 10 bases map to TRBD1. V dropped 3 bases and J dropped 2; count of bases not matched to a gene: 8. CDR3 length: 16 amino acids. Germline V CDR1 and CDR2: DFQATT, SNEGSKA (reference sequence). Here the CDR3 reads CSAREAGTGVTDTQYF. CDR3 bases: TGCAGTGCTAGGGAAGCCGGGACAGGGGTCACAGATACGCAGTATTTT.

This clonotype was seen many times. The chain carries TRBV7-2 and TRBJ2-1; no reliable D call. The CDR3 is 13 amino acids. Per the germline V gene, CDR1 is SGHTA and CDR2 is FQGNSA. V lost 2 bases and J lost 8, with 10 bases in between. The CDR3 region has the DNA TGTGCCAGCAGCTTACGGCTACCCGATGAGCAGTTCTTC. This sequence encodes CASSLRLPDEQFF.

This chain joins TRBV12-3 or TRBV12-4 and TRBJ2-3; the D gene could be TRBD1 or TRBD2 (5 bases each). CDR3 length: 16 residues. Trimming pared 4 bases from V and 2 bases from J, leaving 16 bases between. The chain's CDR3 is CASSWDGPLLTDTQYF. In nucleotides, the CDR3 is TGTGCCAGCAGTTGGGACGGTCCGTTACTCACAGATACGCAGTATTTT.

This clonotype has only a few counts. The chain combines TRBV7-8 with TRBJ2-7, with 12 bases lining up with TRBD2. The CDR3 is 15 amino acids. V gave up 5 bases and J gave up 2 bases; unmatched junction bases: 4. Germline CDR1 is SGHVS and CDR2 is FQNEAQ. The CDR3 DNA follows: TGTGCCAGCAGCACTAGCGGGAGGTCGGCCTACGAGCAGTACTTC. Amino acid sequence: CASSTSGRSAYEQYF.

The rearrangement uses TRBV7-2 and TRBJ2-1, with TRBD1 matching 9 bases. Germline CDR1 reads SGHTA; CDR2 reads FQGNSA. This CDR3 is 16 amino acids long. Trimming cost V 5 bases and J 2 bases; bases outside gene matches: 7. The CDR3 protein is CASSPRDRAPYNEQFF. The CDR3 region has the DNA TGTGCCAGCAGCCCCCGGGACAGGGCCCCCTACAATGAGCAGTTCTTC.

This clonotype came up a few times. V gene TRBV4-3 combines with J gene TRBJ2-1; D not resolved. V was trimmed by 0 bases and J by 5 bases, leaving 14 bases between them. The CDR3 is 16 residues long. Germline CDR1 reads LGHNA; CDR2 reads YSLEER. The CDR3 reads CASSQDPLAEDNEQFF. As DNA, the CDR3 is TGCGCCAGCAGCCAAGATCCCCTTGCGGAAGACAATGAGCAGTTCTTC.

This CDR3 is CASSPMGQPGNTIYF. CDR3 sequence (DNA): TGCGCCAGCAGCCCGATGGGACAGCCAGGAAACACCATATATTTT. V is TRBV5-1 and J is TRBJ1-3; 7 bases agree with TRBD1. With 4 bases clipped from V and 4 bases from J, the junction kept 8 bases outside the gene matches. CDR1 is SGHRS, CDR2 YFSETQ, per germline. The CDR3 runs 15 residues.

V gene TRBV6-2 or TRBV6-3 combines with J gene TRBJ1-5; D unclear. The CDR3 extends over 13 amino acids. The V end lost 5 bases, the J end lost 3 bases, and 8 bases lay between the germline ends. Germline values: CDR1 MNHEY, CDR2 SVGEGT. Here the CDR3 DNA reads TGTGCCAGCAGTCAAGATTACAATCAGCCCCAGCATTTT. It codes for CASSQDYNQPQHF.

V and J are TRBV6-6 and TRBJ1-3; weak D call: TRBD1 (5 bases). Trimming left V 6 bases short and J 6 bases short, with 6 bases between. Germline values: CDR1 MNHNY, CDR2 SVGAGI (reference sequence). The CDR3 runs 11 residues. The CDR3 sequence: CASRGQNTIYF. The CDR3 DNA reads as TGTGCCAGCAGGGGGCAAAACACCATATATTTT.

This chain joins TRBV2 and TRBJ2-1, with TRBD1 matching over 7 bases. Germline V gives CDR1 SNHLY, CDR2 FYNNEI. Unmatched junction bases numbered 6, after V lost 7 bases and J lost 3 bases. This CDR3 is 14 amino acids long. The DNA of the CDR3 is TGTGCCAGCACGACCGGGACAGTCTACAATGAGCAGTTCTTC. This gives the protein CASTTGTVYNEQFF.

Only one count was recorded for this clonotype. The chain couples TRBV20-1 to TRBJ2-1; D perhaps matches TRBD2 (6 bases). V dropped 1 base and J dropped 4 bases, with 11 bases sitting between them. The CDR3 is 14 amino acids. Germline V CDR1 and CDR2: DFQATT, SNEGSKA (reference sequence). The CDR3 coding sequence is TGCAGTGCTAGAGTTCCGACTAGTTACAATGAGCAGTTCTTC. It translates to CSARVPTSYNEQFF.

This clonotype was detected only a few times. V is TRBV7-2 and J is TRBJ2-7, with 9 bases identical to TRBD1. Germline trimming cut 2 bases from V and 5 bases from J; bases unmatched to any gene: 4. Germline loops: CDR1 SGHTA, CDR2 FQGNSA. The CDR3 covers 14 residues. The CDR3 DNA reads TGTGCCAGCAGCTTACCGGGACAGGGCCACGAGCAGTACTTC. It specifies CASSLPGQGHEQYF.

The DNA of the CDR3 is TGCGCCAGCAGTAAGGACTATAATTCACCCCTCCACTTT. Encoded protein: CASSKDYNSPLHF. V and J are TRBV5-1 and TRBJ1-6; D not certain. CDR1 is SGHRS, CDR2 YFSETQ, per germline. This CDR3 is 13 amino acids long. The V end was cut by 5 bases, the J end by 3 bases, with 6 bases between.

The chain recombines TRBV14 with TRBJ1-6; unclear D gene. Per germline, CDR1 SGHDN and CDR2 FVKESK. V was shortened by 0 bases and J by 7 bases, with 7 bases between the two germline ends. The CDR3 covers 14 residues. This chain's CDR3 is CASSQEMANSPLHF. The CDR3 nucleotides are TGTGCCAGCAGCCAAGAAATGGCGAATTCACCCCTCCACTTT.

This clonotype has a handful of counts. The V gene is TRBV27, the J gene TRBJ1-1; TRBD1 is a possible D gene (6 bases). The CDR3 runs 13 residues. Trimming removed 4 bases from V and 7 bases from J, with 13 bases in between. Germline V lookup: CDR1 MNHEY, CDR2 SMNVEV (reference sequence). This CDR3 is CASSYRAGFEAFF. The CDR3 coding sequence is TGTGCCAGCAGTTACAGGGCGGGCTTTGAAGCTTTCTTT.

J is TRBJ1-1 and V is TRBV12-5; weak D call: TRBD1 (5 bases). The CDR3 sequence is 13 residues long. CDR1 is LGHNT, CDR2 FRNRAP, per germline. V gave up 7 bases and J gave up 4 bases, with 13 bases separating them. The CDR3 nucleotides read TGTGCTAGTGCCCTAACGGGGGGCACTGAAGCTTTCTTT. It yields the protein CASALTGGTEAFF.

V usage is TRBV5-1 and J usage is TRBJ2-3; 13 bases line up with TRBD2. CDR1 is SGHRS and CDR2 is YFSETQ in the germline V gene. With V trimmed by 4 bases and J by 4 bases, 9 bases remained unmatched. This CDR3 is 17 amino acids long. In DNA form, the CDR3 reads TGCGCCAGCAGCCTACGGACTAGCGGGAGTCTCCCAGATACGCAGTATTTT. It codes for CASSLRTSGSLPDTQYF.